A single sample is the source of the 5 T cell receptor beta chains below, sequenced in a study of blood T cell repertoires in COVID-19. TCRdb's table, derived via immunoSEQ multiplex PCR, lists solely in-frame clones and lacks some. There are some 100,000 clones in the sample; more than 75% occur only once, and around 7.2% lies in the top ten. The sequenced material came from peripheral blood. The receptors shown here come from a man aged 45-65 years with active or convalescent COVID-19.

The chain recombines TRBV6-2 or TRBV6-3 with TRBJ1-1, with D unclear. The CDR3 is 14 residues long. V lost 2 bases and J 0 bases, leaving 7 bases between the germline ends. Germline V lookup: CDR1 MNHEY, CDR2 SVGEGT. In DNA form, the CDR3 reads TGTGCCAGCAGTTACGGCAGAATGAACACTGAAGCTTTCTTT. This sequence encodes CASSYGRMNTEAFF.

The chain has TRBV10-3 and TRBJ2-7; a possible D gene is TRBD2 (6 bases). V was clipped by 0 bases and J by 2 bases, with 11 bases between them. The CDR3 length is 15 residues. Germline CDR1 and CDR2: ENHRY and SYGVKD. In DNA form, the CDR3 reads TGTGCCATCAGTGAGTCCGGGACTCAAACCTACGAGCAGTACTTC. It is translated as CAISESGTQTYEQYF.

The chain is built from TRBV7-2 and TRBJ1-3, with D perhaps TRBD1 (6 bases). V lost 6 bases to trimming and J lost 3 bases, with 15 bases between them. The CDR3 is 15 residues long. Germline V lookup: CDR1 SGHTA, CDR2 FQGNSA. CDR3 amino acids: CASSPMGGLGNTIYF. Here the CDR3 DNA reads TGTGCCAGCAGTCCTATGGGGGGGCTTGGAAACACCATATATTTT.

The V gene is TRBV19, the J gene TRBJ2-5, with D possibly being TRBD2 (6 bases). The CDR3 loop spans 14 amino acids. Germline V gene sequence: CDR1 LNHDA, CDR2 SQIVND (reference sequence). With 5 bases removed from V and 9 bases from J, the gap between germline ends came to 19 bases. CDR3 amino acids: CASSLSGGLMAQYF. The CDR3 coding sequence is TGTGCCAGTAGTCTCAGCGGAGGGTTAATGGCCCAGTACTTC. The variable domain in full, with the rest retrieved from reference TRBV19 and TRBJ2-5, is DGGITQSPKYLFRKEGQNVTLSCEQNLNHDAMYWYRQDPGQGLRLIYYSQIVNDFQKGDIAEGYSVSREKKESFPLTVTSAQKNPTAFYLCASSLSGGLMAQYFGPGTRLLVL.

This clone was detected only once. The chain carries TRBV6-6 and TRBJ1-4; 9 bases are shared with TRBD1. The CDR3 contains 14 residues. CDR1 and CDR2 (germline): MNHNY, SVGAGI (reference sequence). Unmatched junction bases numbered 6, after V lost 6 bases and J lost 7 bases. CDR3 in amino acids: CASSRGTGIEKLFF. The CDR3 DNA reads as TGTGCCAGCAGCCGCGGGACAGGGATTGAAAAACTGTTTTTT.